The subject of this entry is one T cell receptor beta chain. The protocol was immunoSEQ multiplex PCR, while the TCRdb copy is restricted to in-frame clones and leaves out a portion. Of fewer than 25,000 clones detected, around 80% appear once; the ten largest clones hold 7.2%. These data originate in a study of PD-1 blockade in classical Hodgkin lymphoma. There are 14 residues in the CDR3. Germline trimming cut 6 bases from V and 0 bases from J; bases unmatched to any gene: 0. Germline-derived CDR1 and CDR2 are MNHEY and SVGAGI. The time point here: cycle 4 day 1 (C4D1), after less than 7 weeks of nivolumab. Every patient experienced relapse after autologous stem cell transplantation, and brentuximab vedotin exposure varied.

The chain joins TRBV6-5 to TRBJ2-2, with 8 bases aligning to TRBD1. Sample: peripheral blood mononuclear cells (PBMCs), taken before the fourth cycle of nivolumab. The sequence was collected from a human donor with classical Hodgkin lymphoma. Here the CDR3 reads CASRGQANTGELFF. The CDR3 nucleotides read TGTGCCAGCAGGGGACAGGCGAACACCGGGGAGCTGTTTTTT.